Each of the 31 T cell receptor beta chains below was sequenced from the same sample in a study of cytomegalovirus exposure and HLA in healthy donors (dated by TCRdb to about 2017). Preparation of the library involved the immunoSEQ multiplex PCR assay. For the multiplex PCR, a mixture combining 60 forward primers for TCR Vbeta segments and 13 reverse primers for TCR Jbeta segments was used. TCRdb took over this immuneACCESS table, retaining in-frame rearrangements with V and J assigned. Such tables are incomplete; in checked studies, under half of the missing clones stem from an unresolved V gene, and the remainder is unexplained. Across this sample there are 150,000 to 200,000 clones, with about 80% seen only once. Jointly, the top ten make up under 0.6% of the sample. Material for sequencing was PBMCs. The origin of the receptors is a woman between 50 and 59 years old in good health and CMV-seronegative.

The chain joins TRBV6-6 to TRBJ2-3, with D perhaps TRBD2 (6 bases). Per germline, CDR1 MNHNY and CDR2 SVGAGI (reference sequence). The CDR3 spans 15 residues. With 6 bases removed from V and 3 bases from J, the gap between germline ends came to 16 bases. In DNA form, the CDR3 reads TGTGCCAGCAGCCTCGGGCAGGGAGGAACAGATACGCAGTATTTT. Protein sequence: CASSLGQGGTDTQYF.

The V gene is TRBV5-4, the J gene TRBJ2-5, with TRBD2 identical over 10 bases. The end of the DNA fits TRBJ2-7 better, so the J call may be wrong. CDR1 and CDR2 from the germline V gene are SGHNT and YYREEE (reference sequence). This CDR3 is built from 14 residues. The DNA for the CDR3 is TGTGCCAGCAGCACAGCGGGAGGGCAAAACGAGCAGTACTTC. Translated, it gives CASSTAGGQNEQYF.

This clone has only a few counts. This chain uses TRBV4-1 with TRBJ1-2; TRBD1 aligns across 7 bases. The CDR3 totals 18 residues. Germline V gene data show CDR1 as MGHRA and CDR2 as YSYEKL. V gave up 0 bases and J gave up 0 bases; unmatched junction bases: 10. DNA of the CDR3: TGCGCCAGCAGCCAAGATAGTGCAGGGGGGATCCCTAACTATGGCTACACCTTC. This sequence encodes CASSQDSAGGIPNYGYTF.

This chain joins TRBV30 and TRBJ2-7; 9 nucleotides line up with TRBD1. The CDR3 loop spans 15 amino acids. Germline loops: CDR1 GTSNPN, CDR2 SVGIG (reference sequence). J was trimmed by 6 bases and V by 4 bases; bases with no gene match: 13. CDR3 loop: CAWNPSPGTGFEQYF. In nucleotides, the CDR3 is TGTGCCTGGAATCCCTCGCCAGGGACAGGGTTCGAGCAGTACTTC.

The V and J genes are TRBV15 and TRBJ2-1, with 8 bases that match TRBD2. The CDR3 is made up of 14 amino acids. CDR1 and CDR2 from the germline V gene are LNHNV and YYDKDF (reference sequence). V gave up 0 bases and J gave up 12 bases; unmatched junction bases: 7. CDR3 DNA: TGTGCCACCAGCAGAGATCGGGAGGGGAGGGGGCAGTTCTTC. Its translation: CATSRDREGRGQFF.

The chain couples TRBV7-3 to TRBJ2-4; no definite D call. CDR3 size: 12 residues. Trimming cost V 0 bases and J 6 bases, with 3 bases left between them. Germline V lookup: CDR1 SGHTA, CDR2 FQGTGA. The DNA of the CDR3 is TGTGCCAGCAGCTTAACGGCAAACATTCAGTACTTC. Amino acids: CASSLTANIQYF.

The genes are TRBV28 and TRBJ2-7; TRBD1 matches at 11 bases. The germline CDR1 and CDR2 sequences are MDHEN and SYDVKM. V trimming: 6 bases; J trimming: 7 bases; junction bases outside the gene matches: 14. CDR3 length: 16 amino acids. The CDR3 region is CASRTPSGTGGNEQYF. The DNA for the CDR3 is TGTGCCAGCAGAACCCCATCCGGGACAGGGGGTAATGAGCAGTACTTC.

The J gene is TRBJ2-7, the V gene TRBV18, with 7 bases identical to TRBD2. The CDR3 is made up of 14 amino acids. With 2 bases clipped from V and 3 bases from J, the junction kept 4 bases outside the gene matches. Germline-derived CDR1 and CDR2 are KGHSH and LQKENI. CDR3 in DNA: TGTGCCAGCTCACCAAACGGCGGGGGCTACGAGCAGTACTTC. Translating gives CASSPNGGGYEQYF. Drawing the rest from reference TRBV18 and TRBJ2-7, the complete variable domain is NAGVMQNPRHLVRRRGQEARLRCSPMKGHSHVYWYRQLPEEGLKFMVYLQKENIIDESGMPKERFSAEFPKEGPSILRIQQVVRGDSAAYFCASSPNGGGYEQYFGPGTRLTVT.

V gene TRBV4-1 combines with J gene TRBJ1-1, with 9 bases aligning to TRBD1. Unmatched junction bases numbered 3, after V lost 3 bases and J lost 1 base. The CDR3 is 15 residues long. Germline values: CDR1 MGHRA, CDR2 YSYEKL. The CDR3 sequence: CASSHGTGPNTEAFF. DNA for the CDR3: TGCGCCAGCAGCCACGGGACAGGGCCGAACACTGAAGCTTTCTTT.

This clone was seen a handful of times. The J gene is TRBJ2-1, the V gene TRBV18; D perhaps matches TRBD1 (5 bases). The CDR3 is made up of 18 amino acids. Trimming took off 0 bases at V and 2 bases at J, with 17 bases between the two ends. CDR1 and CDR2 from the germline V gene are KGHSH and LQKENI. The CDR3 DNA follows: TGTGCCAGCTCACCACCTACAAGCGCAGGGCGTCCCTACAATGAGCAGTTCTTC. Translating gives CASSPPTSAGRPYNEQFF.

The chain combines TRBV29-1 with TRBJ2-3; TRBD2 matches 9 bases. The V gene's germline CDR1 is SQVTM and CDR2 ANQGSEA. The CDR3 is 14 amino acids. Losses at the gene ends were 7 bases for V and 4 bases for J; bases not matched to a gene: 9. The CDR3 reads CSAAGGVLSDTQYF. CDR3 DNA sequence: TGCAGCGCCGCGGGGGGGGTTTTGTCAGATACGCAGTATTTT.

The chain's CDR3 is CASIAGTAYEQYF. CDR3 in DNA: TGTGCCAGCATAGCCGGGACTGCCTACGAGCAGTACTTC. V gene TRBV2 combines with J gene TRBJ2-7; D possibly corresponds to TRBD2 (6 bases). Trimming shortened V by 7 bases and J by 2 bases, and 12 bases separated the two germline ends. CDR1 SNHLY and CDR2 FYNNEI come from the germline V gene. The CDR3 is 13 residues long.

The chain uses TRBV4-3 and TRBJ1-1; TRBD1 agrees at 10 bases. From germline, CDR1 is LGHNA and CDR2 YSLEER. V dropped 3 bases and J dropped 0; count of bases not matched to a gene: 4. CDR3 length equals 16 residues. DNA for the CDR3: TGCGCCAGCAGCCAGACAGGGGGCCGCATGAACACTGAAGCTTTCTTT. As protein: CASSQTGGRMNTEAFF.

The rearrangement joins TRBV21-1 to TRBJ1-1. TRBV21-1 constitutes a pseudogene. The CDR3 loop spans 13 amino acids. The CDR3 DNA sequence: TGTGCCAGCAGCAAAAAGGGACTTACTGAAGCTTTCTTT. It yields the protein CASSKKGLTEAFF.

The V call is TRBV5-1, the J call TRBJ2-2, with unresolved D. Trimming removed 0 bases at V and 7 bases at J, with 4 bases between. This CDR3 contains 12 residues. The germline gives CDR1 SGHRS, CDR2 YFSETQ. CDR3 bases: TGCGCCAGCAGCTTGGCCAACGGGGAGCTGTTTTTT. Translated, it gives CASSLANGELFF.

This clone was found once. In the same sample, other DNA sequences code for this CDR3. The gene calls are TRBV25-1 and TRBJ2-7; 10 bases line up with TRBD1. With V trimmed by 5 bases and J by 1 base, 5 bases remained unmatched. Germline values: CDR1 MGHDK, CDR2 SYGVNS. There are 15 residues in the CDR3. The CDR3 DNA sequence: TGTGCCAGCAGTCCCCGGACAGGGGGTTCCTACGAGCAGTACTTC. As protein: CASSPRTGGSYEQYF.

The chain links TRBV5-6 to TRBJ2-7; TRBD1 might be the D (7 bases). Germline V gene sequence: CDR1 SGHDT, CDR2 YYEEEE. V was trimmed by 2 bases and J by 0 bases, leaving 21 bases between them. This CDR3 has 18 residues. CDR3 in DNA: TGTGCCAGCAGCTTTTCTGGCGGGATGAGGGACAGCTCCTACGAGCAGTACTTC. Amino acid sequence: CASSFSGGMRDSSYEQYF.

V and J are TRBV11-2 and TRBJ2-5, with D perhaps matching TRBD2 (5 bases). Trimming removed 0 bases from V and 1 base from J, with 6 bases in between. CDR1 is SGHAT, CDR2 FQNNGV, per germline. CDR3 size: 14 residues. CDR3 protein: CASSLERVQETQYF. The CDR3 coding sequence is TGTGCCAGCAGCTTAGAGCGGGTCCAAGAGACCCAGTACTTC.

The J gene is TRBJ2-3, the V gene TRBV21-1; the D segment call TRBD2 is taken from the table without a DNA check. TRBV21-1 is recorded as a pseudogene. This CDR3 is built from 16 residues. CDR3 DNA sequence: TGTGCCAGCAGCAACCTAGCGGGGGGGCGGGGAGATACGCAGTATTTT. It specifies CASSNLAGGRGDTQYF.

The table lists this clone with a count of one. The DNA for the CDR3 is TGTGCCAGCACCCCGGGAGGGGGCTGGAATGAGCAGTTCTTC. Its translation is CASTPGGGWNEQFF. V usage is TRBV5-6 and J usage is TRBJ2-1, with D possibly matching TRBD2 (8 bases). Trimming took off 6 bases at V and 7 bases at J, with 17 bases between the two ends. The CDR3 loop spans 14 amino acids. From germline, CDR1 is SGHDT and CDR2 YYEEEE. Combining the CDR3 with reference TRBV5-6 and TRBJ2-1 gives the whole variable domain DAGVTQSPTHLIKTRGQQVTLRCSPKSGHDTVSWYQQALGQGPQFIFQYYEEEERQRGNFPDRFSGHQFPNYSSELNVNALLLGDSALYLCASTPGGGWNEQFFGPGTRLTVL.

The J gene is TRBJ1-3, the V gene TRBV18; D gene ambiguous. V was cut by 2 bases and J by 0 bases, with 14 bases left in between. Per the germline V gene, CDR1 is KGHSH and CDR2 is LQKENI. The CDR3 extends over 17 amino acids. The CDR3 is CASSPGRWETSGNTIYF. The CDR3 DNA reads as TGTGCCAGCTCACCAGGAAGGTGGGAGACCTCTGGAAACACCATATATTTT.

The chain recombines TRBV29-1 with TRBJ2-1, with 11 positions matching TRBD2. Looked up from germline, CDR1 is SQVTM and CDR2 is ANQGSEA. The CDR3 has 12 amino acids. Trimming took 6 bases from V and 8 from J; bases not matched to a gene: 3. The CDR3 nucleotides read TGCAGCGTGGTGACTAGCGGGGATGAGCAGTTCTTC. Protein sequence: CSVVTSGDEQFF.

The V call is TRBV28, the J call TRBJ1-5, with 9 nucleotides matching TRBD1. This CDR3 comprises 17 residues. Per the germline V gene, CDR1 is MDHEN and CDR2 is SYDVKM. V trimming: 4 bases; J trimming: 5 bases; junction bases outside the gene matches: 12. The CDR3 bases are TGTGCCAGCAGTTGGGGGACAGGGATGACGGTCCATCAGCCCCAGCATTTT. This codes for CASSWGTGMTVHQPQHF.

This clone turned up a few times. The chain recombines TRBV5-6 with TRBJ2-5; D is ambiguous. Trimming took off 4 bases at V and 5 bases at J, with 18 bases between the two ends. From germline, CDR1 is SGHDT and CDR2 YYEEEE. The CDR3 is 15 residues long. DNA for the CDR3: TGTGCCAGCAGCCTCCCCCTTAGTAGTTGGGAGACCCAGTACTTC. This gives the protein CASSLPLSSWETQYF.

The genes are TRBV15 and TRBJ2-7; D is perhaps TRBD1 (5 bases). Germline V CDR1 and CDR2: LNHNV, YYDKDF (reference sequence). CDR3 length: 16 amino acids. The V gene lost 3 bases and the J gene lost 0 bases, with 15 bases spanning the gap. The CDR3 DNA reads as TGTGCCACCAGCAGCCCCCCCCACAGGAGCTCCTACGAGCAGTACTTC. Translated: CATSSPPHRSSYEQYF.

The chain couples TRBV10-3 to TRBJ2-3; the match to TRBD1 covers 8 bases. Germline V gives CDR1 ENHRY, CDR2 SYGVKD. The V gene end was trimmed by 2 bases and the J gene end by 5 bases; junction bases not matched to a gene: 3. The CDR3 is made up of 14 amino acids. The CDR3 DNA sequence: TGTGCCATCAGTGAGGGACAGGGTGGAGATACGCAGTATTTT. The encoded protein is CAISEGQGGDTQYF.

DNA of the CDR3: TGTGCCAGCTCAACCACCCAGTTACAGGAACCCAAAGAGACCCAGTACTTC. Translation gives CASSTTQLQEPKETQYF. The rearrangement joins TRBV18 to TRBJ2-5, with D maybe TRBD1 (5 bases). Deletions cut 5 bases from V and 3 bases from J, with 22 bases between. CDR1 and CDR2 from the germline V gene are KGHSH and LQKENI. This CDR3 has 17 residues.

The CDR3 protein is CASSSLRTGYGPEAFF. The CDR3 coding sequence is TGTGCCAGCAGCTCCTTGAGGACAGGGTATGGTCCTGAAGCTTTCTTT. V usage is TRBV7-8 and J usage is TRBJ1-1; 8 nucleotides agree with TRBD1. The CDR3 sequence is 16 residues long. Germline-derived CDR1 and CDR2 are SGHVS and FQNEAQ. The V gene end was trimmed by 4 bases and the J gene end by 6 bases; junction bases not matched to a gene: 13.

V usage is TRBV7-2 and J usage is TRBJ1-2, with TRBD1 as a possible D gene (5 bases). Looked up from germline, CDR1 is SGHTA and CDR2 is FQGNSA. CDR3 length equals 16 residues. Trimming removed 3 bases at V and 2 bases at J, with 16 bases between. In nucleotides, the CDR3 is TGTGCCAGCAGCTTTTTTGCAGGGAAGGGGAACTATGGCTACACCTTC. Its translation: CASSFFAGKGNYGYTF.

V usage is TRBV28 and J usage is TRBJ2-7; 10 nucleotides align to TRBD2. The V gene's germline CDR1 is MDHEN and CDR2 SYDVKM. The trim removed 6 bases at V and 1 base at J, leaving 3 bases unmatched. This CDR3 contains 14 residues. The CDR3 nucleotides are TGTGCCAGCAGGTCTAGCGGGAGATCCTACGAGCAGTACTTC. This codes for CASRSSGRSYEQYF.

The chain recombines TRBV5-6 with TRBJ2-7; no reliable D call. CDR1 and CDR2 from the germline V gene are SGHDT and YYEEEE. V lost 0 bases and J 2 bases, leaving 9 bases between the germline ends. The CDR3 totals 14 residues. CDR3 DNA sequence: TGTGCCAGCAGCTTGGGTCAGGCCACCTACGAGCAGTACTTC. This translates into CASSLGQATYEQYF. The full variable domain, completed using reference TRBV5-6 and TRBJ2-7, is DAGVTQSPTHLIKTRGQQVTLRCSPKSGHDTVSWYQQALGQGPQFIFQYYEEEERQRGNFPDRFSGHQFPNYSSELNVNALLLGDSALYLCASSLGQATYEQYFGPGTRLTVT.